The 23 T cell receptor beta chains below were found in one sample sequenced in a study of cytomegalovirus exposure and HLA in healthy donors. TCRdb keeps only in-frame clones here, not all; method: immunoSEQ multiplex PCR. The sample lists about 120,000 clones, roughly nine tenths occurring once. Sequencing was carried out using PBMCs. All receptors come from a man younger than 30 in good health and CMV-seropositive.

The chain joins TRBV20-1 to TRBJ1-2, with a tentative D call TRBD1 (5 bases). The CDR3 spans 11 residues. CDR1 DFQATT and CDR2 SNEGSKA come from the germline V gene (reference sequence). V was cut by 3 bases and J by 8 bases, with 10 bases left in between. The CDR3 loop is CSARTVPGYTF. Here the CDR3 DNA reads TGCAGTGCTAGGACAGTTCCCGGCTACACCTTC.

The J gene is TRBJ1-2, the V gene TRBV12-2; the table's TRBD1 call for D was not verified on the DNA. TRBV12-2 represents a pseudogene. CDR3 length: 16 residues. The CDR3: CASRLAKGDLANGYTF. The DNA of the CDR3 is TGTGCAAGTCGCTTAGCGAAGGGGGATCTTGCTAATGGCTACACCTTC.

Written as DNA, the CDR3 is TGTGCTAGTGGTGCGGTGGCCACCATATATTTT. It encodes CASGAVATIYF. The chain recombines TRBV12-5 with TRBJ1-3; no reliable D call. The V gene's germline CDR1 is LGHNT and CDR2 FRNRAP. The CDR3 sequence is 11 residues long. With 5 bases removed from V and 9 bases from J, the gap between germline ends came to 8 bases.

The chain has TRBV7-2 and TRBJ2-5; D is unclear. CDR1 is SGHTA, CDR2 FQGNSA, per germline. The CDR3 extends over 11 amino acids. Trimming stripped 5 bases from V and 2 bases from J, with 3 bases between. Here the CDR3 DNA reads TGTGCCAGCAGCGCGCAAGAGACCCAGTACTTC. Its translation is CASSAQETQYF.

As DNA, the CDR3 is TGTGCCAGCAGCCAAGGACAGGGGGCATCCTACGAGCAGTACTTC. Its translation: CASSQGQGASYEQYF. V gene TRBV4-2 combines with J gene TRBJ2-7, with 10 bases identical to TRBD1. This CDR3 comprises 15 residues. Germline assignment: CDR1 LGHNA and CDR2 YNFKEQ. J gave up 1 base and V 1 base, and 1 base lay outside the gene matches.

The chain links TRBV4-1 to TRBJ2-3; TRBD2 agrees at 9 bases. J lost 6 bases, V lost 0 bases, and 7 bases had no gene match. In germline, CDR1 is MGHRA, CDR2 YSYEKL. The CDR3 extends over 16 amino acids. CDR3: CASSQDAAGGRDTQYF. CDR3 nucleotide sequence: TGCGCCAGCAGCCAAGATGCAGCGGGGGGCAGGGATACGCAGTATTTT.

V usage is TRBV4-3 and J usage is TRBJ1-5, with D hard to call. Trimming pared 1 base from V and 7 bases from J, leaving 14 bases between. Germline CDR1 reads LGHNA; CDR2 reads YSLEER. The CDR3 runs 15 residues. CDR3: CASSQGRQAGQPQHF. As DNA, the CDR3 is TGCGCCAGCAGCCAAGGGAGGCAGGCTGGACAGCCCCAGCATTTT.

The V call is TRBV14, the J call TRBJ2-2; D is ambiguous. CDR1 and CDR2 (germline): SGHDN, FVKESK. V was clipped by 2 bases and J by 8 bases, with 6 bases between them. The CDR3 runs to 12 residues. The CDR3, as DNA: TGTGCCAGCAGCCAAATCTTAGGGGAGCTGTTTTTT. Protein product: CASSQILGELFF.

The V and J genes are TRBV15 and TRBJ1-4, with D unclear. The CDR3 spans 17 residues. Trimming stripped 1 base from V and 5 bases from J, with 17 bases between. Germline CDR1 LNHNV, CDR2 YYDKDF (reference sequence). DNA of the CDR3: TGTGCCACCAGCAGAGGGGAGCTAATTAGGGCGAATGAAAAACTGTTTTTT. Translating gives CATSRGELIRANEKLFF. The full variable domain, with the rest looked up from reference TRBV15 and TRBJ1-4, is DAMVIQNPRYQVTQFGKPVTLSCSQTLNHNVMYWYQQKSSQAPKLLFHYYDKDFNNEADTPDNFQSRRPNTSFCFLDIRSPGLGDTAMYLCATSRGELIRANEKLFFGSGTQLSVL.

V is TRBV2 and J is TRBJ1-1; 7 bases are shared with TRBD1. Germline V CDR1 and CDR2: SNHLY, FYNNEI. Losses at the gene ends were 6 bases for V and 0 bases for J; bases not matched to a gene: 7. The CDR3 has 15 amino acids. CDR3 in amino acids: CASRSRQGLNTEAFF. CDR3 DNA: TGTGCCAGCAGATCACGACAGGGTTTGAACACTGAAGCTTTCTTT.

The V gene is TRBV7-2, the J gene TRBJ2-1; the match to TRBD1 covers 10 bases. With 2 bases clipped from V and 2 bases from J, the junction kept 3 bases outside the gene matches. CDR1 and CDR2 (germline): SGHTA, FQGNSA. There are 16 residues in the CDR3. The CDR3 is CASSLIGTGAYNEQFF. CDR3 bases: TGTGCCAGCAGCTTAATCGGGACAGGGGCCTACAATGAGCAGTTCTTC.

The chain is built from TRBV5-1 and TRBJ2-1; 8 positions agree with TRBD2. The CDR3 contains 15 residues. V shed 2 bases and J 10 bases; nucleotides not matched to a gene: 11. The V gene's germline CDR1 is SGHRS and CDR2 YFSETQ. As DNA, the CDR3 is TGCGCCAGCAGCTTACTTACCGGGACTAGTAGGGAGCAGTTCTTC. It yields the protein CASSLLTGTSREQFF.

The DNA of the CDR3 is TGTGCCAGCAGTCCACTCTACTACGAGCAGTACTTC. Its translation is CASSPLYYEQYF. This chain links TRBV28 with TRBJ2-7; D ambiguous. V dropped 5 bases and J dropped 3 bases, with 8 bases sitting between them. The germline V gene encodes CDR1 MDHEN and CDR2 SYDVKM. The length of the CDR3 is 12 residues.

This chain connects TRBV18 to TRBJ1-5; 7 nucleotides line up with TRBD1. CDR3 size: 14 residues. CDR1 KGHSH and CDR2 LQKENI come from the germline V gene. V lost 2 bases to trimming and J lost 2 bases; unmatched junction nucleotides: 0. The CDR3 loop reads CASSPTGGNQPQHF. CDR3 DNA sequence: TGTGCCAGCTCACCAACAGGGGGCAATCAGCCCCAGCATTTT.

The chain uses TRBV19 and TRBJ1-1; 7 bases agree with TRBD1. This CDR3 is 11 amino acids long. The germline V gene encodes CDR1 LNHDA and CDR2 SQIVND (reference sequence). J lost 7 bases, V lost 7 bases, and 3 bases had no gene match. The CDR3 bases are TGTGCCAGTATCTCAGGGGGTGAAGCTTTCTTT. Translating gives CASISGGEAFF.

This clone occurred a few times. The chain has TRBV19 and TRBJ1-2, with D maybe TRBD1 (6 bases). Germline lookup yields CDR1 LNHDA and CDR2 SQIVND (reference sequence). The CDR3 consists of 13 residues. V shed 6 bases and J shed 7 bases, with 15 bases lying between them. The CDR3 bases are TGTGCCAGTAGACAGGGTGGGAAGGCTGGCTACACCTTC. It yields the protein CASRQGGKAGYTF.

CDR3 nucleotides: TGTGCCAGCAGCTGGGGCCGAGAGGCAAATTCACCCCTCCACTTT. It is translated as CASSWGREANSPLHF. This chain joins TRBV7-9 and TRBJ1-6; D may be TRBD1 (5 bases). Germline CDR1 is SEHNR and CDR2 is FQNEAQ (reference sequence). The CDR3 length is 15 residues. V shed 4 bases and J shed 7 bases, with 14 bases lying between them.

The rearrangement links TRBV10-1 to TRBJ2-1, with D tentatively TRBD1 (6 bases). Trimming pared 3 bases from V and 10 bases from J, leaving 10 bases between. This CDR3 is 12 amino acids long. From germline, CDR1 is WNHNN and CDR2 SYGVQD (reference sequence). The CDR3 DNA follows: TGCGCCAGCAGTGAACAGGGCCGGGAGCAGTTCTTC. Protein: CASSEQGREQFF.

This clone was detected once. V and J are TRBV29-1 and TRBJ2-1; maybe TRBD2 (7 bases). Germline loops: CDR1 SQVTM, CDR2 ANQGSEA. V was trimmed by 4 bases and J by 8 bases, leaving 36 bases between them. There are 20 residues in the CDR3. CDR3 nucleotides: TGCAGCGTTGCAAAATCCGGGCCCCAAGTTCGGGGGGCGCCAGGAGATGAGCAGTTCTTC. It encodes CSVAKSGPQVRGAPGDEQFF.

The V call is TRBV7-9, the J call TRBJ2-1, with D tentatively TRBD2 (5 bases). The CDR3 is 16 amino acids. Per the germline V gene, CDR1 is SEHNR and CDR2 is FQNEAQ (reference sequence). V lost 1 base and J 5 bases, leaving 15 bases between the germline ends. CDR3 DNA: TGTGCCAGCAGCTTAGGTTGGGGTCCCGGGGACAATGAGCAGTTCTTC. Its translation is CASSLGWGPGDNEQFF. Full variable domain (rest looked up from reference TRBV7-9 and TRBJ2-1): DTGVSQNPRHKITKRGQNVTFRCDPISEHNRLYWYRQTLGQGPEFLTYFQNEAQLEKSRLLSDRFSAERPKGSFSTLEIQRTEQGDSAMYLCASSLGWGPGDNEQFFGPGTRLTVL.

The chain uses TRBV11-2 and TRBJ2-7; 8 bases map to TRBD1. The CDR3 consists of 15 residues. The V gene end was trimmed by 1 base and the J gene end by 3 bases; junction bases not matched to a gene: 5. Germline V gives CDR1 SGHAT, CDR2 FQNNGV. This CDR3 is CASSLARGRYYEQYF. In nucleotides, the CDR3 is TGTGCCAGCAGCTTAGCCAGGGGGCGATACTACGAGCAGTACTTC.

The rearrangement uses TRBV18 and TRBJ1-3, with 10 bases lining up with TRBD1. The germline V gene has CDR1 KGHSH and CDR2 LQKENI. Trimming took 2 bases from V and 2 from J; bases not matched to a gene: 3. This CDR3 has 16 residues. The CDR3 DNA follows: TGTGCCAGCTCACCATCCGGGACAGGGGCTGGAAACACCATATATTTT. This sequence encodes CASSPSGTGAGNTIYF.

The CDR3 loop reads CASSGTNEKLFF. CDR3 bases: TGTGCCAGCAGCGGGACTAATGAAAAACTGTTTTTT. The V gene is TRBV6-5, the J gene TRBJ1-4; no clear D. V lost 6 bases and J lost 2, with 4 bases in between. CDR3 length equals 12 residues. CDR1 and CDR2 from the germline V gene are MNHEY and SVGAGI.